This entry is about one T cell receptor (beta chain). These data come from a study of T cell changes during pregnancy in multiple sclerosis. Trimming removed 4 bases from V and 2 bases from J; junction bases left unmatched: 10. Germline CDR1 and CDR2: SGHNT and YYREEE (reference sequence). There are 16 residues in the CDR3. Measured with immunoSEQ multiplex PCR; TCRdb has only the in-frame clones, and not every one. The sample holds under 95,000 clones, 85% to 95% seen once. This specimen was peripheral blood, taken after pregnancy. The source of this sequence is a female donor with multiple sclerosis, enrolled in a pregnancy study. The chain carries TRBV5-4 and TRBJ1-2; TRBD1 matches 8 bases. The CDR3 DNA reads as TGTGCCAGCAGCCATAAACGACAGGGGAGGAACTATGGCTACACCTTC. Amino acids: CASSHKRQGRNYGYTF.